The clone carrying this TCR beta chain has a handful of counts. The sample belongs to a study of technical replicates of blood from several donors. The table came from immunoSEQ multiplex PCR; TCRdb's copy has only in-frame clones and leaves some out. The data show tens of thousands of clones, 94% seen once. With 3 bases removed from V and 11 bases from J, the gap between germline ends came to 13 bases. CDR1 is KGHSH, CDR2 LQKENI, per germline. The CDR3 length is 12 residues. This rearrangement joins TRBV18 to TRBJ1-1, with D possibly TRBD1 on 6 matching bases. The TCR comes from a human donor in good health. Sequenced material: T cells isolated from PBMCs. The CDR3 loop reads CASSPLGQGAFF. The CDR3 DNA reads TGTGCCAGCTCACCCCTCGGTCAGGGGGCTTTCTTT.